Included here is one T cell receptor beta chain sequence, with context. There is no known antigen for this receptor. No per-base quality is available; no much larger clone lies one base away. These data come from a study of T cell responses to AZD1222 COVID-19 vaccine (dated by TCRdb to the early 2020s). About the study as a whole: A total of about 230 trial participants underwent TCR sequencing, of whom 200 to 220 received two doses of AZD1222 and about 25 received two doses of the MenACWY control vaccine. Trial participants were enrolled by age into subgroups of 18-55, 56-69 and 70-plus years, and around 140, 26 and 57 TCR-sequenced participants, respectively, were included in these subgroups.

The time point label corresponds to: sample from adult after SARS-CoV-2 infection, after symptom onset. Two convalescent COVID-19 patients, sampled after symptom onset from adults with prior SARS-CoV-2 infection, were also TCR-sequenced for comparison. Including the terminal cysteine and phenylalanine, the CDR3 comprises 15 residues. The CDR3 DNA has 45 bases and is translated from base 1. Via the germline V gene, CDR1 is KGHSH and CDR2 LQKENI. The trim is 2 bases for V and 0 bases for J, with a gap of 5 bases between the germline ends. Overall study outcomes, separate from this receptor: Nearly half of unique spike-specific TCRs reportedly recognized epitopes outside regions mutated in the B.1.351 and B.1.1.7 variants. CD4 TCRs associated with the vaccine covered the entire spike protein, and the dominant responses were in regions 160-218 and 743-854. Spike-specific TCR breadth and depth rose significantly after two AZD1222 doses compared with day 0 and with MenACWY recipients. Because no day 14 peak-response samples were available, the repertoires could be characterized only after the peak T cell response. Participants were mostly white British, with more females than males. The authors suggested clonal diversity may have been underestimated. Conclusions about previously exposed vaccinees are limited because only six or seven AZD1222 recipients were SARS-CoV-2 seropositive at baseline. The 56-69-year group was small, and its depth increase did not reach significance, likely because of low power.

The CDR3 regions of human TCRbeta chains were analyzed by immunosequencing. On the study's bioinformatics: Repertoire TCRs were matched against a reference library of SARS-CoV-2-specific TCRs generated with the MIRA antigen-specificity platform. Breadth was defined as the fraction of unique TCRs that were SARS-CoV-2-associated. Depth was defined as the fraction of total T cells that were SARS-CoV-2-associated. Using the MIRA data, each spike-specific TCR was mapped to the spike region that the TCR reacts to and placed in a CD4 or CD8 class. Log10-transformed breadth and depth values were compared by one-way ANOVA with Sidak's multiple comparisons tests. What TCRdb holds here is the immuneACCESS table cut down to in-frame rearrangements. Part of the clones is not present; checked against another copy, under half of the missing clones reflect an unresolved V gene, and the others are unexplained. V and J calls and clone size come straight from that table; D and trimming were deduced from the DNA. Recorded for this sample are about 150,000 clones; approximately 91% of them occurred a single time. Together, the top ten hold approximately 7% of the sample.

This receptor chain uses TRBV18 and TRBJ2-6, with the D gene not clear enough to name. The receptor's source is an adult who had recovered from COVID-19. The sequencing here drew on peripheral blood, taken after recovery from COVID-19. Here is the DNA: TGTGCCAGCTCACCAATAGGCTCTGGGGCCAACGTCCTGACTTTC. Its translation reads: CASSPIGSGANVLTF.